This TCR beta chain was obtained from a study of metastatic and nonmetastatic thyroid tumors. Overall study: Across peripheral blood and tumor or nodule tissue samples taken from malignant and benign thyroid patients, the repertoires were compared with one another. Study-wide findings and caveats: Reportedly, malignant thyroid tumors had significantly higher TCR beta diversity than benign nodules, in blood and tumor.

Per the study methods: Between-group CDR3 differences, defined by clinicopathological status, yielded a distant-metastasis classifier for papillary thyroid cancer. TCRdb reprocessed the PCR reads using MiXCR. The V and J calls, along with clone size, are taken from TCRdb and not from the paper's own processing. The repertoire holds 33,000 or so clones, with under 25% as singletons. The table lists this clone with many counts. Its antigen is unidentified. The germline CDR1 and CDR2 sequences are SGHNT and YYREEE (reference sequence). V shed 1 base and J shed 7 bases, with 15 bases lying between them. The CDR3 totals 16 residues. Thyroid surgery was performed in patients who had received no treatment beforehand.

This chain connects TRBV5-4 to TRBJ1-6, with D perhaps matching TRBD1 (6 bases). This TCR was recovered from a female donor with papillary thyroid cancer or a benign thyroid nodule (not recorded which). Some clones in this sample may be carry-over from other donors' samples. Material for sequencing was blood. The CDR3 DNA reads as TGTGCCAGCAGCTTGAATCGTGGGACACCCAATTCACCCCTCCACTTT. Residues: CASSLNRGTPNSPLHF.